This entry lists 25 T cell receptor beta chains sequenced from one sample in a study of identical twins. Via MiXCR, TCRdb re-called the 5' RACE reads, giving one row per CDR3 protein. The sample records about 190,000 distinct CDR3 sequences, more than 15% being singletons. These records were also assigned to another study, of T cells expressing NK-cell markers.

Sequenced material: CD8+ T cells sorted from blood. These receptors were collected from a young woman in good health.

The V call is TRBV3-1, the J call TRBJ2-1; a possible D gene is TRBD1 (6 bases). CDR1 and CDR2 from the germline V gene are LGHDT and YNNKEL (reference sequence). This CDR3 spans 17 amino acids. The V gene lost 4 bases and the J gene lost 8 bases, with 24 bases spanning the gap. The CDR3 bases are TGTGCCAGCAGCCCCTGGACAGTTGGTGCCCCCGACCATGAGCAGTTCTTC. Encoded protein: CASSPWTVGAPDHEQFF.

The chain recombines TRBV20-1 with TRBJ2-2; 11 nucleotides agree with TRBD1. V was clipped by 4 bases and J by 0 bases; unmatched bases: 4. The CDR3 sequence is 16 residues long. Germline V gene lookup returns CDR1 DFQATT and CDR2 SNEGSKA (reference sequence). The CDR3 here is CSANGQGATNTGELFF. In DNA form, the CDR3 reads TGCAGTGCTAACGGACAGGGGGCTACGAACACCGGGGAGCTGTTTTTT.

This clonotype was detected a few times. The chain's CDR3 is CSARVLAGPDYEQYF. The CDR3 DNA reads as TGCAGTGCTAGAGTCCTAGCGGGACCGGACTACGAGCAGTACTTC. V and J are TRBV20-1 and TRBJ2-7; 9 nucleotides match TRBD2. Trimming at V came to 1 base and at J to 3 bases, leaving 7 bases not matched to a gene. Germline V gene sequence: CDR1 DFQATT, CDR2 SNEGSKA (reference sequence). The CDR3 is made up of 15 amino acids.

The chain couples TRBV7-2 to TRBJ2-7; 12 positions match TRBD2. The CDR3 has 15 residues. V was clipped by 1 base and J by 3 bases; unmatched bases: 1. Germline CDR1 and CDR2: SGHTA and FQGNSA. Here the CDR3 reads CASSLGLAGDYEQYF. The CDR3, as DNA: TGTGCCAGCAGCTTAGGACTAGCGGGAGACTACGAGCAGTACTTC. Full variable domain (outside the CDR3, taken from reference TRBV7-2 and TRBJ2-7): GAGVSQSPSNKVTEKGKDVELRCDPISGHTALYWYRQSLGQGLEFLIYFQGNSAPDKSGLPSDRFSAERTGGSVSTLTIQRTQQEDSAVYLCASSLGLAGDYEQYFGPGTRLTVT.

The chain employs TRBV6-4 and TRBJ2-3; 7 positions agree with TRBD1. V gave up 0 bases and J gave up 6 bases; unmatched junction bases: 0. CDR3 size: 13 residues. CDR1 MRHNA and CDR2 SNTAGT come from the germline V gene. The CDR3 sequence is CASSDSTGDTQYF. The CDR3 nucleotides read TGTGCCAGCAGTGACTCGACAGGGGATACGCAGTATTTT.

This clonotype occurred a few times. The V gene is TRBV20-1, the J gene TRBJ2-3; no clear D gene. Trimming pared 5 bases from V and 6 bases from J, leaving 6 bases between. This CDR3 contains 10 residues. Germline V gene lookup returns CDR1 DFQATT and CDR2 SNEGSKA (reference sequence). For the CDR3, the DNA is TGCAGTGCTGGGGATGATACGCAGTATTTT. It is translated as CSAGDDTQYF.

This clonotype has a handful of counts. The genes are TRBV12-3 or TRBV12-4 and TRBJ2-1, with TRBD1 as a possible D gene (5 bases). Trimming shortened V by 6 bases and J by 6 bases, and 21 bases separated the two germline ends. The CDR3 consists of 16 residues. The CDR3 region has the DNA TGTGCCAGCAGCCCCATTCAGGGTAAAACTGTCAATGAGCAGTTCTTC. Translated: CASSPIQGKTVNEQFF.

The CDR3 sequence: CASSYGPEGYTF. The CDR3 region has the DNA TGTGCCAGCAGTTACGGCCCCGAGGGCTACACCTTC. The chain has TRBV6-6 and TRBJ1-2; no clear D gene. Germline CDR1 reads MNHNY; CDR2 reads SVGAGI (reference sequence). Trimming left V 2 bases short and J 8 bases short, with 9 bases between. This CDR3 has 12 residues.

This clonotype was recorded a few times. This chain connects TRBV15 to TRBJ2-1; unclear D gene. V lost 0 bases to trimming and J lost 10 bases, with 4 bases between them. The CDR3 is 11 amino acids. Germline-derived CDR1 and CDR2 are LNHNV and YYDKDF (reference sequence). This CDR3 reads CATSREREQFF. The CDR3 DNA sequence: TGTGCCACCAGCAGAGAGAGGGAGCAGTTCTTC.

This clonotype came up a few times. The CDR3 sequence is CASSVGPGANVLTF. The CDR3 DNA reads as TGTGCCAGCAGCGTGGGCCCTGGGGCCAACGTCCTGACTTTC. The chain combines TRBV9 with TRBJ2-6; D remains ambiguous. CDR3 length equals 14 residues. Trimming removed 2 bases at V and 2 bases at J, with 5 bases between. Germline V gives CDR1 SGDLS, CDR2 YYNGEE.

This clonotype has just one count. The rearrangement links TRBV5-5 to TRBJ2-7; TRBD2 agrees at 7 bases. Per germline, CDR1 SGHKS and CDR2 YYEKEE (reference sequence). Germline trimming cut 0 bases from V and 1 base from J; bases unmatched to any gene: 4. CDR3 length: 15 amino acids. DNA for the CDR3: TGTGCCAGCAGCTTGGGGACTAGTTTTTCCTACGAGCAGTACTTC. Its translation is CASSLGTSFSYEQYF.

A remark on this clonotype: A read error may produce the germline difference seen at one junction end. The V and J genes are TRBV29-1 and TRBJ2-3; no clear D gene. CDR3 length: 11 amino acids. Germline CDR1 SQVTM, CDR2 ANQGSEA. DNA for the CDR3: TGCAGCGTGGAAGGGTCCGATACGCAGTATTTT. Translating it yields CSVEGSDTQYF.

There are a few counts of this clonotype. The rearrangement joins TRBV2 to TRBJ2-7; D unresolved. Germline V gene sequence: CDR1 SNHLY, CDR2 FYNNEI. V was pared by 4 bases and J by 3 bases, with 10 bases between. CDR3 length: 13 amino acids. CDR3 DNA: TGTGCCAGCAGTGCCTCCCCTAGCTACGAGCAGTACTTC. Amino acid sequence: CASSASPSYEQYF.

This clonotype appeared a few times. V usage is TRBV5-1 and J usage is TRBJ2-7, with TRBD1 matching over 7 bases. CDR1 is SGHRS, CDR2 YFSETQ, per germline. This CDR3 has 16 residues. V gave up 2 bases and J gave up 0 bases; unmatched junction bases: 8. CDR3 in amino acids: CASSFHWDRSSYEQYF. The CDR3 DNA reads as TGCGCCAGCAGCTTTCATTGGGACAGAAGCTCCTACGAGCAGTACTTC.

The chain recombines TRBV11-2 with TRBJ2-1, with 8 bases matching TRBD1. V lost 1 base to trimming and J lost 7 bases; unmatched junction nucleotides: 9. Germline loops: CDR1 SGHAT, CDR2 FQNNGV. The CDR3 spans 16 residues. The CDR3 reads CASSLVDRGIRNEQFF. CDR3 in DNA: TGTGCCAGCAGCTTAGTCGACAGGGGAATTAGAAATGAGCAGTTCTTC.

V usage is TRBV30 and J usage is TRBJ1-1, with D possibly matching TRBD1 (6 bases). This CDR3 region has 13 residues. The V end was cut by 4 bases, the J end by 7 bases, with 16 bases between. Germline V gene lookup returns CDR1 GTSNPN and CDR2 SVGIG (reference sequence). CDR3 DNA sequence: TGTGCCTGGAACCCAGGGGCCAAGAGTGAAGCTTTCTTT. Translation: CAWNPGAKSEAFF.

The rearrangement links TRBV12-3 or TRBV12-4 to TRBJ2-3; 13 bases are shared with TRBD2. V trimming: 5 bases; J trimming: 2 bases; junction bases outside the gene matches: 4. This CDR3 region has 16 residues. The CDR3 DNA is TGTGCCAGCAGTATAACTAGCGGGGGGGCCACAGATACGCAGTATTTT. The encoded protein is CASSITSGGATDTQYF.

CDR3: CAILNDTAPGYGYTF. CDR3 nucleotides: TGTGCCATCCTCAACGACACCGCCCCTGGCTATGGCTACACCTTC. The rearrangement uses TRBV10-3 and TRBJ1-2; D call uncertain. The germline gives CDR1 ENHRY, CDR2 SYGVKD. CDR3 length: 15 residues. V was trimmed by 8 bases and J by 4 bases, leaving 20 bases between them.

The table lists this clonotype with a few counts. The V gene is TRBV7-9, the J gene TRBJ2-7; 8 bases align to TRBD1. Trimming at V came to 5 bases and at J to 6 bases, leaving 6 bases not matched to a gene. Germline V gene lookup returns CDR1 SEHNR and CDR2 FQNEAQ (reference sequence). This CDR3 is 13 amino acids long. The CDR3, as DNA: TGTGCCAGCAGCCCGCCGACAGGGGCCGAGCAGTACTTC. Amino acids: CASSPPTGAEQYF.

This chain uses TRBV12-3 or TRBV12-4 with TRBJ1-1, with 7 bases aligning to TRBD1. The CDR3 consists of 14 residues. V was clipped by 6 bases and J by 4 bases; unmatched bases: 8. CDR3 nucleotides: TGTGCCAGCAGATGGGACAGTTTGTTCACTGAAGCTTTCTTT. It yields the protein CASRWDSLFTEAFF.

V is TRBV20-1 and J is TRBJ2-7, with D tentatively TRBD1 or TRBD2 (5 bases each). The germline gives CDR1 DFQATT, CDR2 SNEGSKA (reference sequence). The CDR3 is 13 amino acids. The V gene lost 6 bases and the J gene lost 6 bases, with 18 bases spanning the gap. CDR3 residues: CSARDGTTGEQYF. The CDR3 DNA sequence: TGCAGTGCCCGGGACGGAACTACGGGCGAGCAGTACTTC.

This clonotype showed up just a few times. The CDR3 DNA sequence: TGTGCCAGCAGCGAAGGGACTAGCGGGAGCACAGATACGCAGTATTTT. This sequence encodes CASSEGTSGSTDTQYF. This chain joins TRBV7-2 and TRBJ2-3; TRBD2 aligns across 12 bases. With 5 bases clipped from V and 0 bases from J, the junction kept 3 bases outside the gene matches. The CDR3 is 16 amino acids. Germline CDR1 is SGHTA and CDR2 is FQGNSA.

CDR3 residues: CASSSGLAGPGTGELFF. The CDR3 DNA is TGTGCCAGCAGTTCGGGACTAGCGGGACCGGGCACCGGGGAGCTGTTTTTT. The rearrangement links TRBV6-5 to TRBJ2-2, with 13 bases fitting TRBD2. The CDR3 contains 17 residues. Germline CDR1 reads MNHEY; CDR2 reads SVGAGI. After removal of 4 bases from V and 4 bases from J, the junction contained 6 bases not matched to a gene.

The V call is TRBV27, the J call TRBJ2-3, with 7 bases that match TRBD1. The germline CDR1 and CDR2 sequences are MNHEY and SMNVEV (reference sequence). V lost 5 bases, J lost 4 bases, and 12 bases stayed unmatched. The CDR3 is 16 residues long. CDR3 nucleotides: TGTGCCAGCAGTCATACCGACAGGGTCGGGGCAGATACGCAGTATTTT. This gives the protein CASSHTDRVGADTQYF.

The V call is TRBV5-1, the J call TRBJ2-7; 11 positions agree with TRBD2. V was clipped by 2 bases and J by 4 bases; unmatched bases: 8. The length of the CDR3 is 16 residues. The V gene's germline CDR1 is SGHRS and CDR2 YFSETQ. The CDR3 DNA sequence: TGCGCCAGCAGCTTAAGCACTAGCGGGAGTACTTACGAGCAGTACTTC. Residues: CASSLSTSGSTYEQYF.